A selection of T cell receptor beta chains follows, all from one sample in a study of blood T cells in healthy people across ages. MiXCR, applied by TCRdb to the 5' RACE reads, yields one record per CDR3 protein. Altogether approximately 490,000 distinct CDR3 sequences are present, 24% being singletons, with the ten largest covering around 10%. The sample was also reused in another study, on T cells of mothers and their children.

What was sequenced was blood. These receptors all stem from a boy between 10 and 17 years old in good health. The CDR3 runs from the conserved cysteine through the conserved F or W. Each record gives: D gene, V gene, J gene, clone size, CDR3 DNA, CDR3 protein. D genes are given only for firm matches. Size tells how often a clone was seen (once, few, many) or the class of an expanded clone, and some rows leave it out.

>NA|TRBV20-1|TRBJ2-5|NA
TGCAGTGCTAGAGAAGCCAGTGCACTAGAGACCCAGTACTTC
CSAREASALETQYF
>TRBD1|TRBV7-2|TRBJ1-1|once
TGTGCCAGCAGCTTAGGGGGGGACAGGGGCACTGAAGCTTTCTTT
CASSLGGDRGTEAFF
>NA|TRBV20-1|TRBJ2-5|once
TGCAGTGCTAGTAACCCCGGCACCGACGAGACCCAGTACTTC
CSASNPGTDETQYF
>TRBD1|TRBV20-1|TRBJ1-6|NA
TGCAGTGCTAGGGGGACAGGTTATAATTCACCCCTCCACTTT
CSARGTGYNSPLHF
>NA|TRBV3-1|TRBJ2-5|NA
TGTGCCAGCAGCCCTTCTATGGAACAAGAGACCCAGTACTTC
CASSPSMEQETQYF
>TRBD2|TRBV6-1|TRBJ2-5|NA
TGTGCCAGCAGTGAATTGTGGGAGGGCCGTGAGCAGTACTTC
CASSELWEGREQYF
>TRBD2|TRBV4-1|TRBJ2-1|NA
TGCGCCAGCAGCCAAGATATACTAGCGGGAGAGGGGTACAATGAGCAGTTCTTC
CASSQDILAGEGYNEQFF
>NA|TRBV29-1|TRBJ2-1|NA
TGCAGCGTTTGGGTGAGCTCCTACAATGAGCAGTTCTTC
CSVWVSSYNEQFF
>NA|TRBV7-3|TRBJ2-1|few
TGTGCCAGCAGCCCTGGGCAGGGGGGATACAATGAGCAGTTCTTC
CASSPGQGGYNEQFF
>NA|TRBV4-2|TRBJ2-5|NA
TGTGCCAGCAGCTTTCAGCAGGGGGAGACCCAGTACTTC
CASSFQQGETQYF